This paragraph reports one T cell receptor beta chain. Its binding antigen is unknown. No much larger clone is present one base from it, and per-base qualities are unavailable. This record belongs to a study of shared T cell receptors in the human thymus (dated by TCRdb to the early 2020s). Background on the whole study: The study investigated the way shared, self-reactive T-cell receptor alpha chains are produced in the human thymus.

Library construction relied on the immunoSEQ multiplex PCR assay. The clones in this table, taken by TCRdb from immuneACCESS, are in-frame only. Not every clone is retained; where verified, under half of the shortfall comes from an unresolved V gene, and the cause of the rest is unknown. The sample table holds 500,000 to 750,000 clones, of which more than 75% were seen once. Around 0.0099% of the sample is in the top ten clones. In addition, the sample was reused for a study of human thymus T cells. The second paper states: In Finland, the donors were immunologically healthy infants who were having open corrective cardiac surgery for congenital heart defects. Thymus tissue was obtained as surgical resects removed during corrective cardiac surgery. Both the thymic and the peripheral blood repertoires appeared to show biased V and J gene segment usage. According to the related research, thymic TCR repertoires were highly overlapping among unrelated individuals. The study used under 10 infant thymus samples plus four related peripheral blood samples to characterize TCR alpha and beta repertoires. Donor ages ranged from about 7 to 244 days, and the cohort comprised over 5 male and a couple of female infants. Thymocytes were mechanically released from the tissue and were stored as pellets of about 8.5-31 million cells at -70 degrees C. A QIAsymphony instrument was used to extract genomic DNA from the frozen cell pellets. Using the immunoSEQ multiplex PCR assay, the TCRB and TCRAD loci were amplified from a standardized quantity of quality-controlled genomic DNA. The V(D)J region was spanned by amplicons of a length sufficient to cover the CDR3 and to identify V and J genes. The amplicons were sequenced on an Illumina platform via the commercial immunoSEQ service. Primer bias and sequencing errors were corrected as previously described, and TCRAD and TCRB were defined on the basis of the IMGT database. immunoSEQ Analyzer 3.0 and VDJTools were used for repertoire analysis, which covered basic statistics, V/J segment usage, diversity estimates, rarefaction and pairwise overlap. Diversity was estimated using the Chao1, ChaoE, Efron-Thisted, Shannon and inverse Simpson indices, and was also estimated on datasets down-sampled to the size of the smallest sample. Repertoire overlap was assessed by strict matching of CDR3 nucleotide sequence, V gene and J gene, and clustering was done by Jaccard-based multidimensional scaling. On average, thymus samples gave 750,000 to 950,000 unique TCRB clonotypes, whereas blood samples gave roughly 86,000.

Sequenced material: thymocytes. The clonotype originates from a boy less than two years old with a congenital heart defect. Donor details come from another sample of the same person, matched by shared clones.

The nucleotide sequence reads as follows: TGTGCCAGCAGTCCCCTATACTCTGGGGCCAACGTCCTGACTTTC. This encodes CASSPLYSGANVLTF. In this chain, TRBV28 is recombined with TRBJ2-6, with the D gene call left open. The CDR3 has 15 amino acids, counting the end cysteine and phenylalanine. The kept DNA is CDR3 alone, 45 bases in frame from the first base. The germline V gene gives CDR1 as MDHEN and CDR2 as SYDVKM. A distance of 8 bases separates the germline ends of V and J, which lose 5 bases and 0 bases respectively.